This T cell receptor beta chain was captured by sequencing in a study of shared clonotypes between healthy human individuals. A CD45RA+ naive subset and a CD45RA-negative memory subset were split from CD4+ cells. Across several immunoSEQ plates, the genomic DNA of each subset was split evenly. Only in-frame clones appear in the TCRdb table, and some are missing; sequencing was by immunoSEQ multiplex PCR. The sample has some 1.4 million clones, over 95% seen once. Study-level points and caveats: Sampling covered blood only; tissue repertoires likely differ. Clonotypes that were shared across a handful of donors made up around 5% of naive CD4 clonotypes.

Trimming removed 3 bases from V and 2 bases from J, with 11 bases in between. Germline CDR1 is MDHEN and CDR2 is SYDVKM. The CDR3 is 15 amino acids. Of note for this clone: Its specificity is not known.

The chain carries TRBV28 and TRBJ1-5; tentative D call: TRBD1 (6 bases). The specimen was naive CD4+ T cells sorted from blood. Sample subset: CD45RA+ positively selected. The receptor comes from a man between 25 and 39 years old in good health. CDR3 sequence reads: CASSFPGAGNQPQHF. CDR3 nucleotide sequence: TGTGCCAGCAGTTTCCCAGGGGCCGGCAATCAGCCCCAGCATTTT.